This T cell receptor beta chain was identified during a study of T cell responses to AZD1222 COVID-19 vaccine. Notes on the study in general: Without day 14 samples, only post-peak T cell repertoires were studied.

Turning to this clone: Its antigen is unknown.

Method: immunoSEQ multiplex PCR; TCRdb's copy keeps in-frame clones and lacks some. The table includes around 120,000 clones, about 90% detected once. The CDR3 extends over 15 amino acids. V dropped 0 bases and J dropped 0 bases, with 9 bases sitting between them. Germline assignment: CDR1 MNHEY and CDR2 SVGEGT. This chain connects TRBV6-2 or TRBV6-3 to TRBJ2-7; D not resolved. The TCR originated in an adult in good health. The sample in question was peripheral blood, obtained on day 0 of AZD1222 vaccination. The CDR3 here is CASSYSSGSSYEQYF. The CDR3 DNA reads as TGTGCCAGCAGTTACTCGAGTGGCAGCTCCTACGAGCAGTACTTC.